Below, one T cell receptor (beta chain) is given with its context. Its antigen is unidentified. The CDR3 runs 15 residues. V lost 2 bases, J lost 4 bases, and 2 bases stayed unmatched. Germline V lookup: CDR1 SGDLS, CDR2 YYNGEE. The data originate from a study of cytomegalovirus exposure and HLA in healthy donors. Findings of the study overall: A list of about 160 TCR beta chains associated with cytomegalovirus was given. For cytomegalovirus status, the classifier reportedly gave diagnoses with high specificity and sensitivity. The tendency of first-cohort TCR clusters to co-occur in the roughly 120 validation repertoires was identified by a subsequent analysis.

TCRdb's table, derived via immunoSEQ multiplex PCR, lists solely in-frame clones and lacks some. Here the sample spans roughly 120,000 clones, over 65% being singletons. This TCR derives from a woman under 40 in good health and CMV-seronegative. Sequenced sample: PBMCs. The genes are TRBV9 and TRBJ2-3; TRBD2 aligns across 12 bases. The DNA of the CDR3 is TGTGCCAGCAGCGTTGGACTAGCGGGGTCAGATACGCAGTATTTT. As protein: CASSVGLAGSDTQYF.